Listed below are T cell receptor beta chains from one sample, sequenced in a study of beta chain features in type 1 diabetes. TCRdb's copy holds only in-frame clones and misses some; the assay was immunoSEQ multiplex PCR. This sample has 500,000 to 850,000 clones, with 11% to 15% found just once. Material for sequencing was naive CD4+ T cells from blood. The source of these receptors is a man aged 18 to 30 with type 1 diabetes. Each CDR3 is given with its conserved first and last residue. A D gene is named only where the DNA matches it firmly. Expanded clones get a size class; other rows say once, few or many, or leave the size out.

j_call: TRBJ2-7
clone_size: NA
d_call: TRBD1
v_call: TRBV9
cdr3_aa: CASSVGGQGTPYEQYF
cdr3_nt: TGTGCCAGCAGCGTAGGTGGACAGGGAACCCCCTACGAGCAGTACTTC

j_call: TRBJ2-7
clone_size: NA
d_call: NA
v_call: TRBV23-1
cdr3_aa: CASSHPAGYEQYF
cdr3_nt: TGCGCCAGCAGTCACCCGGCGGGATACGAGCAGTACTTC

j_call: TRBJ1-2
clone_size: few
d_call: NA
v_call: TRBV2
cdr3_aa: CASSSTGGEYGYTF
cdr3_nt: TGTGCCTCATCCAGCACAGGAGGAGAGTATGGCTACACCTTC

j_call: TRBJ1-2
clone_size: NA
d_call: NA
v_call: TRBV9
cdr3_aa: CASSVVLGHGYTF
cdr3_nt: TGTGCCAGCAGCGTAGTTTTGGGGCATGGCTACACCTTC

j_call: TRBJ1-1
clone_size: NA
d_call: TRBD1
v_call: TRBV25-1
cdr3_aa: CASTPGGDSTAFF
cdr3_nt: TGTGCCAGCACCCCGGGTGGGGACAGTACAGCTTTCTTT

j_call: TRBJ2-3
clone_size: NA
d_call: TRBD1
v_call: TRBV13
cdr3_aa: CASSGIQGAGITDTQYF
cdr3_nt: TGTGCCAGCAGCGGAATACAGGGGGCAGGGATCACAGATACGCAGTATTTT

j_call: TRBJ1-4
clone_size: few
d_call: NA
v_call: TRBV18
cdr3_aa: CASSPSKGTTSEKLFF
cdr3_nt: TGTGCCAGCTCACCTTCGAAGGGTACCACCTCCGAAAAACTGTTTTTT

j_call: TRBJ2-6
clone_size: NA
d_call: TRBD2
v_call: TRBV14
cdr3_aa: CASSQGGSGANVLTF
cdr3_nt: TGTGCCAGCAGCCAGGGAGGGTCCGGGGCCAACGTCCTGACTTTC

j_call: TRBJ1-2
clone_size: NA
d_call: TRBD1
v_call: TRBV7-2
cdr3_aa: CASRDRQGAGYTF
cdr3_nt: TGTGCCAGCAGAGATCGACAGGGGGCTGGCTACACCTTC

j_call: TRBJ2-6
clone_size: few
d_call: NA
v_call: TRBV7-3
cdr3_aa: CASSRDSSGANVLTF
cdr3_nt: TGTGCCAGCAGCCGCGACAGCTCTGGGGCCAACGTCCTGACTTTC

j_call: TRBJ2-1
clone_size: few
d_call: TRBD1
v_call: TRBV7-6
cdr3_aa: CASTPLQGANEQFF
cdr3_nt: TGTGCCAGCACCCCTTTACAGGGGGCCAATGAGCAGTTCTTC

j_call: TRBJ2-1
clone_size: NA
d_call: TRBD1
v_call: TRBV7-2
cdr3_aa: CASSAGQGTYNEQFF
cdr3_nt: TGTGCCAGCAGCGCAGGACAGGGCACCTACAATGAGCAGTTCTTC

j_call: TRBJ2-3
clone_size: few
d_call: TRBD1
v_call: TRBV7-9
cdr3_aa: CASSFPTGGRVDTQYF
cdr3_nt: TGTGCCAGCAGCTTTCCGACAGGGGGTCGGGTAGATACGCAGTATTTT

j_call: TRBJ1-5
clone_size: NA
d_call: NA
v_call: TRBV28
cdr3_aa: CASGGGSGYSNQPQHF
cdr3_nt: TGTGCCAGTGGGGGAGGATCTGGTTATAGCAATCAGCCCCAGCATTTT

j_call: TRBJ2-2
clone_size: NA
d_call: NA
v_call: TRBV21-1
cdr3_aa: CASSKIGSGWECTGELFF
cdr3_nt: TGTGCCAGCAGCAAAATCGGAAGCGGGTGGGAGTGCACCGGGGAGCTGTTTTTT

j_call: TRBJ1-1
clone_size: NA
d_call: NA
v_call: TRBV7-8
cdr3_aa: CASSSAQGAYTEAFF
cdr3_nt: TGTGCCAGCAGCTCGGCACAGGGCGCATACACTGAAGCTTTCTTT

j_call: TRBJ1-4
clone_size: few
d_call: TRBD1
v_call: TRBV5-4
cdr3_aa: CASSHRQGDNERLFF
cdr3_nt: TGTGCCAGCAGCCACCGACAGGGGGATAATGAGAGACTGTTTTTT

j_call: TRBJ2-1
clone_size: NA
d_call: TRBD1
v_call: TRBV4-3
cdr3_aa: CASSQDSFGTGGTNEQFF
cdr3_nt: TGCGCCAGCAGCCAAGACTCTTTCGGGACAGGGGGCACCAATGAGCAGTTCTTC

j_call: TRBJ1-1
clone_size: few
d_call: NA
v_call: TRBV30
cdr3_aa: CAERLAGSHTEAFF
cdr3_nt: TGTGCCGAGAGGTTGGCAGGGTCTCACACTGAAGCTTTCTTT

j_call: TRBJ1-1
clone_size: NA
d_call: NA
v_call: TRBV28
cdr3_aa: CASSFILGAFF
cdr3_nt: TGTGCCAGCAGTTTCATCCTGGGAGCTTTCTTT

j_call: TRBJ2-5
clone_size: few
d_call: TRBD1
v_call: TRBV2
cdr3_aa: CASSVTGTYQETQYF
cdr3_nt: TGTGCCAGCAGTGTGACAGGGACGTACCAAGAGACCCAGTACTTC

j_call: TRBJ2-1
clone_size: few
d_call: NA
v_call: TRBV15
cdr3_aa: CATSGRDYNEQFF
cdr3_nt: TGTGCCACCAGCGGGCGGGACTACAATGAGCAGTTCTTC

j_call: TRBJ2-7
clone_size: NA
d_call: TRBD1
v_call: TRBV28
cdr3_aa: CASRQGSGQGFEQYF
cdr3_nt: TGTGCCAGCAGACAAGGGTCGGGACAGGGGTTCGAGCAGTACTTC

j_call: TRBJ2-7
clone_size: few
d_call: TRBD2
v_call: TRBV18
cdr3_aa: CASSPREGEGEQYF
cdr3_nt: TGTGCCAGCTCACCACGTGAAGGGGAGGGGGAGCAGTACTTC

j_call: TRBJ1-1
clone_size: NA
d_call: NA
v_call: TRBV27
cdr3_aa: CASSELQGGTEAFF
cdr3_nt: TGTGCCAGCAGTGAGTTACAGGGAGGCACTGAAGCTTTCTTT

j_call: TRBJ1-1
clone_size: few
d_call: NA
v_call: TRBV7-8
cdr3_aa: CASRVLPGTEAFF
cdr3_nt: TGTGCCAGCAGGGTTTTACCTGGAACGGAAGCTTTCTTT

j_call: TRBJ2-7
clone_size: few
d_call: NA
v_call: TRBV14
cdr3_aa: CASSQDWRGRDEQYF
cdr3_nt: TGTGCCAGCAGCCAAGATTGGCGGGGCCGGGACGAGCAGTACTTC

j_call: TRBJ2-5
clone_size: NA
d_call: NA
v_call: TRBV28
cdr3_aa: CASSPRGLQETQYF
cdr3_nt: TGTGCCAGCAGTCCTCGGGGGTTACAAGAGACCCAGTACTTC

j_call: TRBJ2-4
clone_size: NA
d_call: NA
v_call: TRBV15
cdr3_aa: CATSREGQRAKNIQYF
cdr3_nt: TGTGCCACCAGCAGAGAGGGGCAACGGGCCAAAAACATTCAGTACTTC

j_call: TRBJ1-2
clone_size: few
d_call: TRBD1
v_call: TRBV5-1
cdr3_aa: CASSLWTGNYGYTF
cdr3_nt: TGCGCCAGCAGCTTGTGGACAGGGAACTATGGCTACACCTTC

j_call: TRBJ2-3
clone_size: NA
d_call: TRBD2
v_call: TRBV28
cdr3_aa: CASSPQGGGGSDTQYF
cdr3_nt: TGTGCCAGCAGCCCCCAGGGCGGGGGTGGATCAGATACGCAGTATTTT

j_call: TRBJ1-2
clone_size: few
d_call: TRBD1
v_call: TRBV15
cdr3_aa: CATSRDGTANYGYTF
cdr3_nt: TGTGCCACCAGCAGAGACGGGACAGCAAACTATGGCTACACCTTC

j_call: TRBJ2-3
clone_size: few
d_call: NA
v_call: TRBV11-2
cdr3_aa: CASSRRDTQYF
cdr3_nt: TGTGCCAGCAGCAGGAGAGATACGCAGTATTTT

j_call: TRBJ2-7
clone_size: few
d_call: NA
v_call: TRBV7-9
cdr3_aa: CASSLEENYEQYF
cdr3_nt: TGTGCCAGCAGCTTAGAGGAGAACTACGAGCAGTACTTC

j_call: TRBJ1-1
clone_size: few
d_call: NA
v_call: TRBV5-1
cdr3_aa: CASSLAGTGTEAFF
cdr3_nt: TGCGCCAGCAGCTTGGCCGGGACGGGCACTGAAGCTTTCTTT

j_call: TRBJ2-2
clone_size: few
d_call: NA
v_call: TRBV7-3
cdr3_aa: CASSLPRATNTGELFF
cdr3_nt: TGTGCCAGCAGCTTACCCCGGGCCACTAACACCGGGGAGCTGTTTTTT

j_call: TRBJ1-5
clone_size: NA
d_call: TRBD1
v_call: TRBV7-2
cdr3_aa: CASSLEKGASQPQHF
cdr3_nt: TGTGCCAGCAGCTTAGAAAAGGGGGCAAGTCAGCCCCAGCATTTT

j_call: TRBJ2-7
clone_size: NA
d_call: NA
v_call: TRBV6-1
cdr3_aa: CASSELGQYF
cdr3_nt: TGTGCCAGCAGTGAATTAGGACAGTACTTC

j_call: TRBJ1-5
clone_size: NA
d_call: NA
v_call: TRBV30
cdr3_aa: CAWGTSNQPQHF
cdr3_nt: TGTGCCTGGGGTACTAGCAATCAGCCCCAGCATTTT

j_call: TRBJ2-3
clone_size: NA
d_call: NA
v_call: TRBV28
cdr3_aa: CASSLPRRGRPITDTQYF
cdr3_nt: TGTGCCAGCAGTTTACCACGGCGAGGGCGGCCAATCACAGATACGCAGTATTTT

j_call: TRBJ2-7
clone_size: few
d_call: NA
v_call: TRBV30
cdr3_aa: CAWSSYYEQYF
cdr3_nt: TGTGCCTGGAGCTCGTACTACGAGCAGTACTTC

j_call: TRBJ2-3
clone_size: NA
d_call: NA
v_call: TRBV7-2
cdr3_aa: CASSFGQNTDTQYF
cdr3_nt: TGTGCCAGCAGCTTTGGACAGAACACGGATACGCAGTATTTT

j_call: TRBJ1-2
clone_size: NA
d_call: NA
v_call: TRBV30
cdr3_aa: CAWSPLEYYGYTF
cdr3_nt: TGTGCCTGGAGTCCCCTTGAATACTATGGCTACACCTTC

j_call: TRBJ2-5
clone_size: few
d_call: NA
v_call: TRBV7-2
cdr3_aa: CASSLSVTETQYF
cdr3_nt: TGTGCCAGCAGCTTGTCAGTGACGGAGACCCAGTACTTC

j_call: TRBJ1-5
clone_size: few
d_call: NA
v_call: TRBV20-1
cdr3_aa: CSASGVRAQHF
cdr3_nt: TGCAGTGCTAGCGGTGTTCGAGCCCAGCATTTT